This T cell receptor (beta chain) was recorded in a study of lymphopenia after photon versus proton radiotherapy. General study points: Larger post-nadir TCR diversity loss correlated inversely with survival in deceased patients. After the lymphocyte nadir, photon-treated repertoires showed oligoclonal expansion, especially of CD8+ Temra cells. Relative stability marked proton patients; photon patients lost diversity and naive cells.

Here immunoSEQ multiplex PCR was the method, and the copy in TCRdb shows in-frame clones only, minus some. Of around 25,000 clones listed, around 85% are singletons. CDR1 SGHTA and CDR2 FQGTGA come from the germline V gene. The trim removed 10 bases at V and 2 bases at J, leaving 3 bases unmatched. The CDR3 is 13 residues long. On this clone itself: Antigen: not known.

Sequences were derived from peripheral blood, sampled from a patient treated with photon-based radiotherapy. The chain is built from TRBV7-3 and TRBJ2-7; TRBD2 aligns across 12 bases. The receptor comes from a young man with gastric cancer. CDR3 region: CAKTSGRPYEQYF. CDR3 sequence (DNA): TGTGCCAAGACTAGCGGGAGACCCTACGAGCAGTACTTC.